Only one count was recorded for the clone carrying this T cell receptor beta chain. Germline CDR1 reads MNHEY; CDR2 reads SMNVEV (reference sequence). The CDR3 contains 15 residues. With V trimmed by 10 bases and J by 4 bases, 10 bases remained unmatched. The data stem from a study of blood T cell repertoires in COVID-19. Turning to the study itself: From T cells, B-cell-depleted T cells, or PBMCs came the material, which was cDNA or gDNA.

TCRdb's table, derived via immunoSEQ multiplex PCR, lists solely in-frame clones and lacks some. The sample yields 70,000 or so clones, roughly three quarters seen once. This TCR was recovered from a man in his 70s with acute or convalescent COVID-19. Input material: peripheral blood. The V call is TRBV27, the J call TRBJ2-3; 11 bases fit TRBD2. CDR3 nucleotide sequence: TGTGCCACCAAAGTAGCGGGAGGGAATGCAGATACGCAGTATTTT. This translates into CATKVAGGNADTQYF.